This TCR beta chain was documented in a study of shared clonotypes between healthy human individuals. Across the whole study: A donor's plate count was three for CD4 naive and three for CD4 memory; CD8 naive had two and CD8 memory one. Study results and caveats: With a handful of donors compared, 4% to 5.5% of naive CD4 clonotypes were shared. Sequencing depth was expected to influence donor clonotype sharing.

This clone turned up a few times. Its antigen is as yet unknown. For sorted subsets, roughly 210 ng DNA per replicate equaled 30,000 or so T cell genomes. TCRdb keeps only in-frame clones here, not all; method: immunoSEQ multiplex PCR. The sample consists of roughly 2,300,000 clones, 85% to 95% of them appearing once. This CDR3 comprises 13 residues. CDR1 and CDR2 from the germline V gene are MDHEN and SYDVKM. The V end was cut by 10 bases, the J end by 5 bases, with 14 bases between. The sequence was collected from a man between 18 and 35 years old in good health. Some clones in this sample may be carry-over from other donors' samples. The sample was naive CD4+ T cells from PBMCs. Noted subset: CD45RA+ positively selected. This sequence joins TRBV28 and TRBJ1-4; TRBD1 is a possible D gene (5 bases). CDR3 sequence: CATGDQENEKLFF. The CDR3 nucleotides read TGTGCCACGGGGGATCAGGAGAATGAAAAACTGTTTTTT.